This paragraph covers one TCR beta chain sequence. The target of this receptor is not known. No base-level quality is on record; no much larger clone is a single base apart. Ophthalmopathy patients had moderately to severely active disease, with a Clinical Activity Score of 3 or more, a NOSPECS grade of 4 or more, and a disease duration of less than 3 months. The study excluded patients with uncontrolled infections, other autoimmune diseases, pregnancy or lactation. Diagnoses were based on clinical symptoms, serum thyroxine and TRAb, thyroid ultrasound and orbital computed tomography. PBMCs were isolated from 10 ml of fresh peripheral blood by Ficoll-Paque density gradient centrifugation. Trizol reagent was used to extract total RNA, and RNA quality was then checked on an Agilent 2100 Bioanalyzer. Amplification of TCR beta CDR3 regions was carried out from RNA transcripts. The first round of RT-PCR for the TCR CDR3 was performed with the HTBI primer set and the Qiagen OneStep RT-PCR kit. Libraries were constructed in a second round of multiplex PCR, after which size selection and purification were carried out. The libraries were sequenced on an Illumina HiSeq2000 using paired-end 100 bp reads. The published analysis was carried out like this. SOAPnuke was used to process the raw data, removing reads that contained adapters or uncalled bases, had a mean Phred below 15, or lacked an exact match to the constant primer or identifier. High-quality paired reads were merged with COPE v1.2.5, and unique nucleotide sequences were defined as clonotypes. MiTCR v1.1 was used to align the clonotypes against IMGT TRBV, TRBD and TRBJ reference segments. Analysis was restricted to V-J combinations with a frequency above 0.0001, which covered just over 98% of repertoires. A TCS score was defined as the ratio of F50 (clonal expansion) to E x V (chaos), with BLOSUM62-based TCRdist applied between CDR3 peptides within each V-J. Welch's t-statistics and random forest reduced just over 500 V-J features to about 13, which were used in a naive Bayes classifier (R e1071). The public reads were run again by TCRdb, first through fastp at Q25 and then through MiXCR, and only productive beta chains were kept. Identical CDR3 protein sequences are pooled into one entry, listed with their most common genes and DNA. For this entry, the V and J calls and clone size follow TCRdb and not the study's own pipeline. The sample table contains under 550,000 distinct CDR3 sequences; only one count was recorded for 15% to 20% of them. The top ten constitute 45% to 50% of the sample.

The data were taken from a study of T cells in Graves' hyperthyroidism and ophthalmopathy (dated 2019 in TCRdb). For context, the study as a whole: Peripheral blood was sampled at the time of initial diagnosis, prior to any treatment. In addition, the study compared T-cell repertoires in thyroid tissue and in blood from roughly six Graves' hyperthyroidism patients. Prospective prediction of ophthalmopathy was tested in an independent validation cohort consisting of 18 hyperthyroidism patients and approximately 16 patients who later progressed to ophthalmopathy. The paper reports TCR Vbeta CDR3 sequencing of over 120 peripheral blood samples: some 41 ophthalmopathy, over 70 hyperthyroidism and 17 progressor patients. For training and testing, the roughly 100 patients in the discovery cohort were randomly divided in a 7:3 ratio. TCR V-J signatures able to tell the groups apart were searched for in a discovery cohort of approximately 95 patients, of whom roughly 42 had Graves' ophthalmopathy and about 60 had stable Graves' hyperthyroidism. Following sampling, methimazole starting at 30 mg daily was given to hyperthyroidism patients, and high-dose intravenous methylprednisolone was given to ophthalmopathy patients.

Broader findings and caveats from the paper: Most expanded thyroid clonotypes (frequency above 0.001) were also detected in blood, suggesting blood repertoires may reflect thyroid immune responses. Sample size was not statistically predetermined, and investigators were not blinded to group allocation. In validation, the model predicted progression to ophthalmopathy with 55% to 71% sensitivity and approximately 78% specificity, a median of around six months before onset. A 13 V-J signature model separated ophthalmopathy from stable hyperthyroidism, with approximately 86% sensitivity and 81.08% specificity in cross-validation and 80%/75% in testing.

A distance of 16 bases separates the germline ends of V and J, which lose 6 bases and 4 bases respectively. The germline V gene supplies CDR1 MNHNS and CDR2 SASEGT. Taken from cysteine to phenylalanine, the CDR3 has 15 residues. Only CDR3 DNA remains: 45 bases, in frame from the first base. The TCR sequence derives from a man aged 40-50 years with Graves' ophthalmopathy. The chain joins TRBV6-1 to TRBJ2-1; TRBD1 might be the D gene, on 6 matching bases. The source material was blood. CDR3 loop: CASRKSGQSYNEQFF. The DNA sequence is TGTGCCAGCAGGAAGAGCGGACAGTCTTACAATGAGCAGTTCTTC.